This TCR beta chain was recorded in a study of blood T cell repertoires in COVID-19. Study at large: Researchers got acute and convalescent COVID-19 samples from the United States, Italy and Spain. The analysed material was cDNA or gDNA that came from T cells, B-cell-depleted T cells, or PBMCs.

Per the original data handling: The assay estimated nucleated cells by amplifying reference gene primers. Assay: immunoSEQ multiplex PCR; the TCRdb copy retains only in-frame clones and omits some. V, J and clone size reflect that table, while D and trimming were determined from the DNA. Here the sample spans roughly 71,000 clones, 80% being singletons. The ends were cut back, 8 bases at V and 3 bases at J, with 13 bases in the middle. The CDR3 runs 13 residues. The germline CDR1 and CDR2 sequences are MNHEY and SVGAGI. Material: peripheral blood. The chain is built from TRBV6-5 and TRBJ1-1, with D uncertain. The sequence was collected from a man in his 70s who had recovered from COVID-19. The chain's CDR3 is CASATELDTEAFF. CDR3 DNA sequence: TGTGCCAGCGCAACTGAGCTGGACACTGAAGCTTTCTTT.